This passage covers 9 T cell receptor beta chains from one sample sequenced in a study of T cells after posttransplantation cyclophosphamide. This table comes from immunoSEQ multiplex PCR, and its TCRdb copy is limited to in-frame clones, with some not included. The repertoire consists of about 4,100 clones, none detected only once. Treatment was busulfan-fludarabine conditioning, a marrow graft, and cyclophosphamide on days +3 and +4. Sequencing was performed on PBMCs, taken after allogeneic stem cell transplant with posttransplant cyclophosphamide. Receptors originate from a female patient aged 18 to 29 who received an allogeneic stem cell transplant from an unrelated donor, was CMV-positive, and had acute GVHD only. Part of the T cells may come from the graft donor.

This clone was recorded at least ten times. This chain links TRBV6-1 with TRBJ2-3; 9 bases align to TRBD2. The ends lost 8 bases at V and 1 base at J; junction bases unmatched: 4. The length of the CDR3 is 14 residues. Per the germline V gene, CDR1 is MNHNS and CDR2 is SASEGT. The CDR3 is CASQAGGGTDTQYF. The DNA of the CDR3 is TGTGCCAGCCAGGCGGGAGGGGGCACAGATACGCAGTATTTT.

This clone counts as medium-sized. This chain uses TRBV15 with TRBJ1-1; D not certain. V lost 4 bases and J 4 bases, leaving 7 bases between the germline ends. From germline, CDR1 is LNHNV and CDR2 YYDKDF (reference sequence). This CDR3 is built from 12 residues. CDR3 DNA sequence: TGTGCCACCAGCAATCCCCGCACTGAAGCTTTCTTT. Translating gives CATSNPRTEAFF.

In this sample, this clone turned up many times. The chain has TRBV19 and TRBJ2-7; 9 bases agree with TRBD2. The CDR3 extends over 14 amino acids. V was pared by 5 bases and J by 2 bases, with 4 bases of the junction left unmatched. From germline, CDR1 is LNHDA and CDR2 SQIVND (reference sequence). The DNA for the CDR3 is TGTGCCAGTAGTCTTAGCGGGAGCACCTACGAGCAGTACTTC. It encodes CASSLSGSTYEQYF.

Ten or more counts support this clone. The chain recombines TRBV5-1 with TRBJ2-7, with TRBD2 matching 7 bases. With 4 bases clipped from V and 3 bases from J, the junction kept 16 bases outside the gene matches. This CDR3 is 17 amino acids long. CDR1 is SGHRS, CDR2 YFSETQ, per germline. CDR3 region: CASSDEGWGGSGYEQYF. Here the CDR3 DNA reads TGCGCCAGCAGCGATGAGGGGTGGGGCGGGAGTGGCTACGAGCAGTACTTC.

This clone appeared many times. The rearrangement links TRBV11-2 to TRBJ2-7; maybe TRBD2 (6 bases). With 4 bases removed from V and 2 bases from J, the gap between germline ends came to 12 bases. The germline V gene has CDR1 SGHAT and CDR2 FQNNGV. This CDR3 has 14 residues. CDR3 sequence (DNA): TGTGCCAGCAGCTCAGATAGCGGCACCTACGAGCAGTACTTC. It translates to CASSSDSGTYEQYF.

This clone is termed medium-sized. The chain combines TRBV5-1 with TRBJ2-2; 7 nucleotides align to TRBD1. The CDR3 covers 14 residues. V lost 5 bases and J lost 6; bases outside the gene matches: 7. The germline V gene has CDR1 SGHRS and CDR2 YFSETQ. CDR3 residues: CASSPSTGPGELFF. CDR3 in DNA: TGCGCCAGCAGTCCCTCGACAGGGCCCGGGGAGCTGTTTTTT.

This clone was picked up many times. This chain joins TRBV5-4 and TRBJ1-3; D is possibly TRBD1 (6 bases). Germline V lookup: CDR1 SGHNT, CDR2 YYREEE (reference sequence). The CDR3 is made up of 15 amino acids. V was shortened by 9 bases and J by 4 bases, with 20 bases between the two germline ends. CDR3 protein: CATKTGIIPGNTIYF. Here the CDR3 DNA reads TGTGCCACCAAAACAGGGATAATCCCGGGAAACACCATATATTTT.

This clone was observed at least ten times. CDR3 protein: CASSNGGTGTESNQPQHF. Here the CDR3 DNA reads TGTGCCAGCTCCAATGGGGGAACCGGGACAGAAAGCAATCAGCCCCAGCATTTT. This sequence joins TRBV7-9 and TRBJ1-5; 7 nucleotides align to TRBD1. V lost 8 bases to trimming and J lost 1 base; unmatched junction nucleotides: 17. The CDR3 extends over 18 amino acids. Per the germline V gene, CDR1 is SEHNR and CDR2 is FQNEAQ (reference sequence).

This clone appeared many times. The chain combines TRBV28 with TRBJ2-4; 8 positions agree with TRBD1. The CDR3 is 15 residues long. Germline V gene data show CDR1 as MDHEN and CDR2 as SYDVKM. Unmatched junction bases numbered 8, after V lost 4 bases and J lost 6 bases. CDR3 in amino acids: CASSSRDRTANIQYF. The CDR3 bases are TGTGCCAGCAGTTCTAGGGACAGGACCGCAAACATTCAGTACTTC.